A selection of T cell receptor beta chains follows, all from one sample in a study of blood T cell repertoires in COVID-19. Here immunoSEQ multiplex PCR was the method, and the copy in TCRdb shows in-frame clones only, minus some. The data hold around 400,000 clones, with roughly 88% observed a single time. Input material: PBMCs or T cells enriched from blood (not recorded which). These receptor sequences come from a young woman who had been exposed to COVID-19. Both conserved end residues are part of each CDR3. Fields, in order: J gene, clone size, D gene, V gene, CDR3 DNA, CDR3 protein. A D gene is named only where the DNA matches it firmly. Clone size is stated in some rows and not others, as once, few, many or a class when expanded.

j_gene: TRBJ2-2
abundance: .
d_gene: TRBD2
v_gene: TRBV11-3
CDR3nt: TGTGCCAGCAGGTCCGGACTAGCGGGAAGGGGCGGGGAGCTGTTTTTT
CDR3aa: CASRSGLAGRGGELFF

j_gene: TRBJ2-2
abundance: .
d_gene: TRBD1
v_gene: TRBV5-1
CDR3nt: TGCGCCAGCAGCCCCGGGACAGGGAACACCGGGGAGCTGTTTTTT
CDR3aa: CASSPGTGNTGELFF

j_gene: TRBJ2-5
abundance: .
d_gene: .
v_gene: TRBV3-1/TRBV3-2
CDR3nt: TGTGCCAGCAGCCGGGGAGGTCAAGAGACCCAGTACTTC
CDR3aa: CASSRGGQETQYF

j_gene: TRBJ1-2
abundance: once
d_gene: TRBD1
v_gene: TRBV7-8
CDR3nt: TGTGCCAGCAGCCCAAGGACAGGTCCTAACTACTATGGCTACACCTTC
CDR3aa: CASSPRTGPNYYGYTF

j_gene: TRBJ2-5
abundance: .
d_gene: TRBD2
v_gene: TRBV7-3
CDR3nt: TGTGCCAGCAGCCCATTAGCGGGGCCACAAGAGACCCAGTACTTC
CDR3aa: CASSPLAGPQETQYF

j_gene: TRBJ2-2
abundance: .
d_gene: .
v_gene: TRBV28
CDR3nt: TGTGCCAGCAGTCCATCTAGTATTTCCACCGGGGAGCTGTTTTTT
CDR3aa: CASSPSSISTGELFF

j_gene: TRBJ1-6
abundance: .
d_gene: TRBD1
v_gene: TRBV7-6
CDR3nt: TGTGCCAGCAGCCTTACCGACAGGGACCCCTATAATTCACCCCTCCACTTT
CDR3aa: CASSLTDRDPYNSPLHF

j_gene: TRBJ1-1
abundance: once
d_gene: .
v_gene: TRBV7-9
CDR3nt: TGTGCCAGCAGGACATGGAACACTGAAGCTTTCTTT
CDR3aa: CASRTWNTEAFF

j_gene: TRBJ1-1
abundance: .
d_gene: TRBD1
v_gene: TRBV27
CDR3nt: TGTGCCAGCAGTTCGTTCCCGGGCAGGGGGTGGACTGAAGCTTTCTTT
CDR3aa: CASSSFPGRGWTEAFF

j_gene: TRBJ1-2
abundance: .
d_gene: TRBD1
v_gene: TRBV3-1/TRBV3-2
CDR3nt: TGTGCCAGCAGCCAAGGCCCCGGGACAGGGGAACTCGGCTACACCTTC
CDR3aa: CASSQGPGTGELGYTF

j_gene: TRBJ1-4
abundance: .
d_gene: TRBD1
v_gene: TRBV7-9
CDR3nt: TGTGCCAGCAGCTCCGGGACAGGGGGCGGTGTTAATGAAAAACTGTTTTTT
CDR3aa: CASSSGTGGGVNEKLFF

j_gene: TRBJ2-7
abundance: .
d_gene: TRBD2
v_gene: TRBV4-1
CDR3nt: TGCGCCAGCAGCCAAAGGGTCTCAGCGGGAGTATTGGGCGAGCAGTACTTC
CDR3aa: CASSQRVSAGVLGEQYF

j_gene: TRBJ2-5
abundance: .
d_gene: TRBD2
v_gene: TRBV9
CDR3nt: TGTGCCAGCAGCGTGACTAGCGGGGGAGAGACCCAGTACTTC
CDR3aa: CASSVTSGGETQYF

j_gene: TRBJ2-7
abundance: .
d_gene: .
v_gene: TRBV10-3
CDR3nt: TGTGCCATCAGTGATCCGGGACTGGTTACCTACGAGCAGTACTTC
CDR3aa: CAISDPGLVTYEQYF

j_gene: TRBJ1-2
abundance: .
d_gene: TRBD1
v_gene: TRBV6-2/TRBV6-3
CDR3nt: TGTGCCAGCAGTCGAGACAGGGGTGGCTACACCTTC
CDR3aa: CASSRDRGGYTF

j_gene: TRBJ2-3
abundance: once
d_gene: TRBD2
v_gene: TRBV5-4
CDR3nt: TGTGCCAGCAGCTCTACTAGCGGGGGCACAGATACGCAGTATTTT
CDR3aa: CASSSTSGGTDTQYF

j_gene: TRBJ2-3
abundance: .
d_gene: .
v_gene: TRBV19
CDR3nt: TGTGCCAGTAGCGACGGCGGGGCCGGCACAGATACGCAGTATTTT
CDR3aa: CASSDGGAGTDTQYF

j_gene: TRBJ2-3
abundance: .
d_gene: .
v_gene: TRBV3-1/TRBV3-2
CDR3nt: TGTGCCAGCAGCCAAGAAAGGGGTAGCACAGATACGCAGTATTTT
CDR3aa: CASSQERGSTDTQYF

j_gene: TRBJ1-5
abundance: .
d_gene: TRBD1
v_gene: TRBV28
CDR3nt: TGTGCCAGCAGTGAACCCACAGGGGGAAATCAGCCCCAGCATTTT
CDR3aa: CASSEPTGGNQPQHF

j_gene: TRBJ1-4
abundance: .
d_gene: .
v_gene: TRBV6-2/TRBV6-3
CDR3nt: TGTGCCAGCAGGTACTATTCGGCGGCTAATGAAAAACTGTTTTTT
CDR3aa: CASRYYSAANEKLFF

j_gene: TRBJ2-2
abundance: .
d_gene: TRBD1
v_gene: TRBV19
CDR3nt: TGTGCCAGCTCCAGCTCCGGGACAGGAAGGGTCACCGGGGAGCTGTTTTTT
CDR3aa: CASSSSGTGRVTGELFF

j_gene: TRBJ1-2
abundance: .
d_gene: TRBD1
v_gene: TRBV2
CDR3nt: TGTGCCAGCAGTAGGACAGGGCAACCGAACTACTATGGCTACACCTTC
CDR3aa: CASSRTGQPNYYGYTF

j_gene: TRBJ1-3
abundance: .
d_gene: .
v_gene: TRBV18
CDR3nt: TGTGCCAGCTCTGTGGCAGCGGATTTTGGAAACACCATATATTTT
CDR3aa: CASSVAADFGNTIYF

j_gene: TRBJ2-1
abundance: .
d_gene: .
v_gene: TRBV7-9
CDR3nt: TGTGCCAGCAGCTTAGTTCTCTATGAGCAGTTCTTC
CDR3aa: CASSLVLYEQFF

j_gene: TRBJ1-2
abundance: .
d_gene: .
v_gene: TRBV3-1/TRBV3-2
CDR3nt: TGTGCCAGCAGCCAAGGAGGGTATGGCTACACCTTC
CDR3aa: CASSQGGYGYTF

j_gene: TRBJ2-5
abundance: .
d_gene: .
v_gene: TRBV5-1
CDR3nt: TGCGCCAGCTGGGGGGAGGAGACCCAGTACTTC
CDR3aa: CASWGEETQYF

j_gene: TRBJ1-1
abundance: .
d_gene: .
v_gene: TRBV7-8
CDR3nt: TGTGCCAGCAGTCTGGTGGGCGCGGGTTCGGACACTGAAGCTTTCTTT
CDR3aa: CASSLVGAGSDTEAFF

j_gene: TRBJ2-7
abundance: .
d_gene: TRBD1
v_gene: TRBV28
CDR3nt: TGTGCCAGCGGGAAATTGGACAGGGGGGTACCTACAACCTGGAACGAGCAGTACTTC
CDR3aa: CASGKLDRGVPTTWNEQYF

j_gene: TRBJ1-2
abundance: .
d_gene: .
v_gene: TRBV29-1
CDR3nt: TGCAGCGTTGAAGAAGGTCAGGGGCGATACTATGGCTACACCTTC
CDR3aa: CSVEEGQGRYYGYTF

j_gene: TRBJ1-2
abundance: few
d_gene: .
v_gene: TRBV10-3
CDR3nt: TGTGCCATCAGTGATAGTAGCTACACCTTC
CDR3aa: CAISDSSYTF

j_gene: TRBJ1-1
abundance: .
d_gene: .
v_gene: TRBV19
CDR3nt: TGTGCCAGTAGCGGACAGCCCGTGGGGAACACTGAAGCTTTCTTT
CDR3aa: CASSGQPVGNTEAFF

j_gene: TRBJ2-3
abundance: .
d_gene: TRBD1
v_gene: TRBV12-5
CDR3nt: TGTGCTAGTGGTTTGGGAGGACAGGGAAGCACAGATACGCAGTATTTT
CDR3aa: CASGLGGQGSTDTQYF

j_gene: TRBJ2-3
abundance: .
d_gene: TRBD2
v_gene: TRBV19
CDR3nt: TGTGCCAGTAGTTGGGGAGGCCTAGCGGGGGGGCAAGATACGCAGTATTTT
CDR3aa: CASSWGGLAGGQDTQYF

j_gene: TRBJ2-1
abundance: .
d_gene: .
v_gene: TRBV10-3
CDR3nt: TGTGCCATCAGTGAGTCAGCGGGACAGGCTTACAATGAGCAGTTCTTC
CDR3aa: CAISESAGQAYNEQFF

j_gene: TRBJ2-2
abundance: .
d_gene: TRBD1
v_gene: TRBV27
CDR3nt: TGTGCCAGCAGTGAGTACAGGGGCGCCGGGGAGCTGTTTTTT
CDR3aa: CASSEYRGAGELFF

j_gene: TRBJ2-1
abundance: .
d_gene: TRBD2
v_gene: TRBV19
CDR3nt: TGTGCCAGTAGTCCCCGGACTAGCGGGGGGTATAATGAGCAGTTCTTC
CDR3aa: CASSPRTSGGYNEQFF

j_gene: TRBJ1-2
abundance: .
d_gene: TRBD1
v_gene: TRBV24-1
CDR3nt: TGTGCCACCAGTGAATATCCGACAGGGGGCGAGCCGACCCCTTATGGCTACACCTTC
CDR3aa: CATSEYPTGGEPTPYGYTF

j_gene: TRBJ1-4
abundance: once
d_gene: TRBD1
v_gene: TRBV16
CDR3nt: TGTGCCAGCAGGGGCGGGACAGGCGTTGAAAAACTGTTTTTT
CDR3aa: CASRGGTGVEKLFF

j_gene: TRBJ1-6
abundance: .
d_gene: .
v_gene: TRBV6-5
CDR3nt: TGTGCCAGCAGTTCGTCAGGGAACTCACCCCTCCACTTT
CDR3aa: CASSSSGNSPLHF

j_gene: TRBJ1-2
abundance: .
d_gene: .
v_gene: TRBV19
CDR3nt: TGTGCCAGTAGTATTGTGGGGGGTTTTAACTATGGCTACACCTTC
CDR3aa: CASSIVGGFNYGYTF

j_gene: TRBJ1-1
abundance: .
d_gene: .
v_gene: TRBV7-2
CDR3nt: TGTGCCAGCAGCCCTCAGGAGGTCCTTTTGGCTTTCTTT
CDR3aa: CASSPQEVLLAFF

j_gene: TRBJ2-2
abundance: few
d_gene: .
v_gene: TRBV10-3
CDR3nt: TGTGCCATCTCCACCGAGCAGGGGACCGGGGAGCTGTTTTTT
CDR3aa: CAISTEQGTGELFF

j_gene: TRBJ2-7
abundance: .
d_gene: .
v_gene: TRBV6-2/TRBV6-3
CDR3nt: TGTGCCAGCAGTTTCCCTCCTAACGAGCAGTACTTC
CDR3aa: CASSFPPNEQYF

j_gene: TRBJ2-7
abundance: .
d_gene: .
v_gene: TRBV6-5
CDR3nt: TGTGCCAGCAGCTCACAGGGTTACGAGCAGTACTTC
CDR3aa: CASSSQGYEQYF

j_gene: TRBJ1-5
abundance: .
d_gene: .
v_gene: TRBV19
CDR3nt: TGTGCCAGTAGTATAGATCGCAGGGACCAGCATTTT
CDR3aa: CASSIDRRDQHF

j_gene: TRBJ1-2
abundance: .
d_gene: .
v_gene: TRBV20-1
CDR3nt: TGCAGTGCTAGTTCGGGGGGGGCTGGCTACACCTTC
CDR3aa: CSASSGGAGYTF

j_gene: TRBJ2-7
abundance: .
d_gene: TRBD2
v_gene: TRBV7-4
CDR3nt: TGTGCCAGCAGCTGGACTAGCGGGTCCTACGAGCAGTACTTC
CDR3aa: CASSWTSGSYEQYF

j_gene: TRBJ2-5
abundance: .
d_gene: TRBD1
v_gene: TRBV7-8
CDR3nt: TGTGCCAGCAGCTTGCCATTGACAGGGGGCGTCCAAGAGACCCAGTACTTC
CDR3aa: CASSLPLTGGVQETQYF

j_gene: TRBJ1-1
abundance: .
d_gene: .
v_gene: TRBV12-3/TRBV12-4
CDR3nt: TGTGCAGACTCAGAGCAGGGGAACACTGAAGCTTTCTTT
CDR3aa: CADSEQGNTEAFF

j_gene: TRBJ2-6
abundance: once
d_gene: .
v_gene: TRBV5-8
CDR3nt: TGTGCCAGCAGCTTGGTGGCGGTCCATTCTGGGGCCAACGTCCTGACTTTC
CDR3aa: CASSLVAVHSGANVLTF

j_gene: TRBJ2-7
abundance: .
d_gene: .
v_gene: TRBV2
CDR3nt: TGTGCCAGCAGGGCTGGAGGTGGTTCCCACGAGCAGTACTTC
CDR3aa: CASRAGGGSHEQYF